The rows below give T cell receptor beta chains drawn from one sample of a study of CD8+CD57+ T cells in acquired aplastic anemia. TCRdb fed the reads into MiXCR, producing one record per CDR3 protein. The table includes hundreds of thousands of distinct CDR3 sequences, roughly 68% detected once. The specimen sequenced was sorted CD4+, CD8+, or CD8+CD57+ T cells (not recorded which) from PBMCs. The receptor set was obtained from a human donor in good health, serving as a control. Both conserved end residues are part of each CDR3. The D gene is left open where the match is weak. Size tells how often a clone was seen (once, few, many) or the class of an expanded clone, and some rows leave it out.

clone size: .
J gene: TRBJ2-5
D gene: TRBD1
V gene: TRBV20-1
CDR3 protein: CSASAPTGLGETQYF
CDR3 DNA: TGCAGTGCCAGTGCGCCGACAGGGCTGGGAGAGACCCAGTACTTC

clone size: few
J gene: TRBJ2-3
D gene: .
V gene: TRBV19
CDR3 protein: CASSINGRATDTQYF
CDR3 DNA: TGTGCCAGTAGTATCAATGGACGGGCCACAGATACGCAGTATTTT

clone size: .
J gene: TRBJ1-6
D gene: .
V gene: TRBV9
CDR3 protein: CASSVLAEGPGNNF
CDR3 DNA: TGTGCCAGCAGCGTTCTGGCGGAGGGGCCTGGAAACAACTTT

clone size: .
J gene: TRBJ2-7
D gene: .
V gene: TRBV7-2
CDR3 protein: CASSLVSGVEEYF
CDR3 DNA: TGCGCCAGCAGCTTAGTGTCTGGGGTCGAGGAGTACTTC

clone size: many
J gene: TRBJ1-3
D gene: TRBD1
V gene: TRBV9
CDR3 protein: CASSVVDSSRGKSGNTIYF
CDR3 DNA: TGTGCCAGCAGCGTAGTTGATAGTAGCAGGGGGAAATCTGGAAACACCATATATTTT

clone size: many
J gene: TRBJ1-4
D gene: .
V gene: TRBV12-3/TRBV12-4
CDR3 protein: CASSTRGQKLFF
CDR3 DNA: TGTGCCAGCAGTACACGGGGCCAAAAACTGTTTTTT

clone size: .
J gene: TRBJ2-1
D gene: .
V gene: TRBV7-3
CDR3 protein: CASSQAGGENQFF
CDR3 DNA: TGTGCCAGCAGCCAAGCGGGCGGAGAGAACCAGTTCTTC

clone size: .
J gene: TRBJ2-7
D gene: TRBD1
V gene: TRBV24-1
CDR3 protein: CATRAISGTGDGISYEQYF
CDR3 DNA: TGTGCCACCAGGGCTATCTCCGGGACAGGGGATGGGATCTCCTACGAGCAGTACTTC

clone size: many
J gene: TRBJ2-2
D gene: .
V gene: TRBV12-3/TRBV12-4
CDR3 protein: CASSYGRNTGELFF
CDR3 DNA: TGTGCCAGCAGTTACGGACGGAACACCGGGGAGCTGTTTTTT

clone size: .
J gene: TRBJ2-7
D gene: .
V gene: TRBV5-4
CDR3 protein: CASSLPRDEQYF
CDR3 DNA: TGTGCCAGCAGCTTGCCGCGGGACGAGCAGTACTTC

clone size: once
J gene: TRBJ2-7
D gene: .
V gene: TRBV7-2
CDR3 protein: CASSERTYGREQYF
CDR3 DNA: TGTGCCAGCAGTGAAAGGACATACGGTCGGGAGCAGTACTTC

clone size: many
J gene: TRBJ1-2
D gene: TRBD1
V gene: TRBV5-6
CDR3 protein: CASSLWDRGGGYTF
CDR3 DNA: TGTGCCAGCAGCTTATGGGACAGGGGAGGCGGCTACACCTTC

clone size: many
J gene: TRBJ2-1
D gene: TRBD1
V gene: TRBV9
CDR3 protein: CASSKNTGVRNEQFF
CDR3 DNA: TGTGCCAGCAGCAAAAACACAGGGGTGCGGAATGAGCAGTTCTTC

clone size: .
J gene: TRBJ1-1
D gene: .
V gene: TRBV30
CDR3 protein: CAWSPRELTEAFF
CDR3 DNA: TGTGCCTGGAGTCCCCGGGAGCTCACTGAAGCTTTCTTT

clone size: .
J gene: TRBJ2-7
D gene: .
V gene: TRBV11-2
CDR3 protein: CASGDGGDEYF
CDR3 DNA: TGTGCCAGCGGGGACGGGGGAGATGAGTACTTC

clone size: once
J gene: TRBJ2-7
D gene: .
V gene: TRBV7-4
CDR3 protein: CASSSYAELIYEQYF
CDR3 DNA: TGTGCCAGCAGCTCCTACGCGGAACTGATCTACGAGCAGTACTTC

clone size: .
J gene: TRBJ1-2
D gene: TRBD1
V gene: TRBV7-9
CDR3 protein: CASSTDREVDGYTF
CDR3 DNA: TGTGCCAGCAGTACCGACAGGGAGGTGGACGGCTACACCTTC

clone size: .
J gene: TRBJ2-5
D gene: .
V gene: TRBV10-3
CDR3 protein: CAISEWYPEGGQETQYF
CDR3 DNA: TGTGCCATCAGTGAGTGGTATCCGGAGGGCGGGCAAGAGACCCAGTACTTC

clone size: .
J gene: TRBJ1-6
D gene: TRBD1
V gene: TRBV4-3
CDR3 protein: CATSVSGTENSPLHF
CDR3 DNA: TGCGCCACCAGCGTCTCCGGGACAGAGAATTCACCCCTCCACTTT

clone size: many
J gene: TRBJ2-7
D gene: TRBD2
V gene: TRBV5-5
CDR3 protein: CASSGLASGVNEQYF
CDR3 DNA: TGTGCCAGCAGCGGGCTGGCTAGCGGGGTAAACGAGCAGTACTTC

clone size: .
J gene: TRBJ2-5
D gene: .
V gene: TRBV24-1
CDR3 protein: CATSDSRGTESF
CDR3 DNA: TGTGCCACCAGTGACAGTCGGGGAACCGAGTCTTTC

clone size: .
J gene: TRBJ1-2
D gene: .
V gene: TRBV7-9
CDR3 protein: CASSPGTVYGYTF
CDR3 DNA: TGTGCCAGCAGCCCCGGGACGGTCTATGGCTACACCTTC

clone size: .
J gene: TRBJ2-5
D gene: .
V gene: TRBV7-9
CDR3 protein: CASSLSDRQETQYF
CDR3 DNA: TGTGCCAGCAGCTTATCGGACAGACAAGAGACCCAGTACTTC